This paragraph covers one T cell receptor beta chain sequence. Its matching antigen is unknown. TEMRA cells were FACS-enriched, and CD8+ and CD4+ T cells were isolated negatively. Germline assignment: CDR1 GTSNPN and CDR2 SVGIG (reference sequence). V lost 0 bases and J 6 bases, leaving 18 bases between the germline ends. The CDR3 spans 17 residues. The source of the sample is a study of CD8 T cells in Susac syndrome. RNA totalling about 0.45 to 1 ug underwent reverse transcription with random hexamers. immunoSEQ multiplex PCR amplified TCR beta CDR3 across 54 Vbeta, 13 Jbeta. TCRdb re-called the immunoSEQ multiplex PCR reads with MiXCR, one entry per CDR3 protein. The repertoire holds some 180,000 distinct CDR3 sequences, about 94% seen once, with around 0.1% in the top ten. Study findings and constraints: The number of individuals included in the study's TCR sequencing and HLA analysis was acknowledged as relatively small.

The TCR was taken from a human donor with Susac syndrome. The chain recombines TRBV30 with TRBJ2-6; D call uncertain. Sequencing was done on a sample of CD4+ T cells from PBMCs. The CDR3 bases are TGTGCCTGGAGTGTATCGCCTATCGCAGGAGCGGCCAACGTCCTGACTTTC. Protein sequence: CAWSVSPIAGAANVLTF.